This record concerns one T cell receptor (beta chain) sequence. Germline V CDR1 and CDR2: SQVTM, ANQGSEA. V lost 2 bases, J lost 5 bases, and 11 bases stayed unmatched. This CDR3 region has 15 residues. These data originate in a study of cytomegalovirus exposure and HLA in healthy donors. At the level of the study: Findings of an earlier analysis included over 95 million unique TCR beta sequences from 190 million or so T cells.

The PCR was carried out with 60 Vbeta primers and 13 Jbeta primers. The protocol was immunoSEQ multiplex PCR, while the TCRdb copy is restricted to in-frame clones and leaves out a portion. The table for this sample gives about 82,000 clones. What was sequenced was PBMCs. This rearrangement joins TRBV29-1 to TRBJ1-1; 7 positions agree with TRBD1. The receptor's source is a woman in her twenties or thirties in good health and CMV-seronegative. CDR3 coding DNA: TGCAGCGTTGAATCTGCCAGGGGGTGGAAGACTGAAGCTTTCTTT. This codes for CSVESARGWKTEAFF.